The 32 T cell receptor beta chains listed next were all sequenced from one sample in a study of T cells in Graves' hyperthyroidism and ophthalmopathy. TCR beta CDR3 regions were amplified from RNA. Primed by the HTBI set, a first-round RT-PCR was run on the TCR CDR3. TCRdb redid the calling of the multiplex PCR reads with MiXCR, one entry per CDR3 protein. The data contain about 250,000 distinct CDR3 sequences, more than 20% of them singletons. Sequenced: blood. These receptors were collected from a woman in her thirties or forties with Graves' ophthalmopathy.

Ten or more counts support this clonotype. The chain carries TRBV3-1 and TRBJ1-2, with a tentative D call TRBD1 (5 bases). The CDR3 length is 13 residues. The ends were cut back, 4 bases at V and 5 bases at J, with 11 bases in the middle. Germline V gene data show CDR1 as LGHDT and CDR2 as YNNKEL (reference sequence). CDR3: CASSLGRGYGYTF. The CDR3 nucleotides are TGTGCCAGCAGCCTCGGGCGGGGGTATGGCTACACCTTC.

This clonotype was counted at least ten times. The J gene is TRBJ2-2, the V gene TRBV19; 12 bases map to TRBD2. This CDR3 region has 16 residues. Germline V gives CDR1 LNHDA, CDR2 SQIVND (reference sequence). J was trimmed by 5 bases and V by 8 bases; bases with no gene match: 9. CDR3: CASRGTSGRRTGELFF. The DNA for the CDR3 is TGTGCCAGTCGGGGCACTAGCGGGAGGAGGACCGGGGAGCTGTTTTTT.

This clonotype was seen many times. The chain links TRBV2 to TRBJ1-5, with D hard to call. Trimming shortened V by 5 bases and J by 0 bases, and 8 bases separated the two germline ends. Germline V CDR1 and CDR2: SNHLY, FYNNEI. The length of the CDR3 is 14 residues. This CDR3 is CASSPGHSNQPQHF. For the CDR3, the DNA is TGTGCCAGCAGTCCGGGTCATAGCAATCAGCCCCAGCATTTT.

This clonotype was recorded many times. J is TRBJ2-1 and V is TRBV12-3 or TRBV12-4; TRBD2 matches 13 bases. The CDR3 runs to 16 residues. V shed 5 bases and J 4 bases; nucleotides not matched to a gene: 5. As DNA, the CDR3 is TGTGCCAGCAGTCGGACTAGCGGGAGTTATTACAATGAGCAGTTCTTC. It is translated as CASSRTSGSYYNEQFF.

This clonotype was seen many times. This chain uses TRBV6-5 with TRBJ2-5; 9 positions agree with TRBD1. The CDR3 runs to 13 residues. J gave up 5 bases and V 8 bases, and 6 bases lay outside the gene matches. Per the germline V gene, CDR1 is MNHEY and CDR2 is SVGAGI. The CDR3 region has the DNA TGTGCCAGCTCGGAACAGGGGGCTGAGACCCAGTACTTC. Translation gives CASSEQGAETQYF.

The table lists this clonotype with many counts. The CDR3 bases are TGTGCCATCAGTGCCTTACAGGGTAGCTATGGCTACACCTTC. Protein: CAISALQGSYGYTF. This chain links TRBV10-3 with TRBJ1-2, with D possibly matching TRBD1 (6 bases). There are 14 residues in the CDR3. Trimming removed 4 bases at V and 4 bases at J, with 13 bases between. CDR1 and CDR2 from the germline V gene are ENHRY and SYGVKD.

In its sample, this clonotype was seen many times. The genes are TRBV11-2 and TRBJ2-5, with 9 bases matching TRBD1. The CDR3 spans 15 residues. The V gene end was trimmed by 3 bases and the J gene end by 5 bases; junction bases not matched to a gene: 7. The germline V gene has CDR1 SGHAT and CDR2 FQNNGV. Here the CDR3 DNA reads TGTGCCAGCAGCTTCGGGACAGGGAATAGTGAGACCCAGTACTTC. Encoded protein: CASSFGTGNSETQYF.

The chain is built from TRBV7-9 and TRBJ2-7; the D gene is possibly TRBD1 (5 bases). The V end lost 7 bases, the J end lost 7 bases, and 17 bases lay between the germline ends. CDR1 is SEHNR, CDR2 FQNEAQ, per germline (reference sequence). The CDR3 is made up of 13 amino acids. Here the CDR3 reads CASTFGAGKEQYF. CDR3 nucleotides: TGTGCCAGCACCTTTGGGGCTGGCAAGGAGCAGTACTTC.

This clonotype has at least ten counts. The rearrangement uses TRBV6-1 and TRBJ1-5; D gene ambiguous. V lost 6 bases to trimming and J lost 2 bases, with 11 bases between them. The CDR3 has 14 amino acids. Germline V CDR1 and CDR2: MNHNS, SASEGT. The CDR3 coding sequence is TGTGCCAGCAGCCCTTCTAAGGGCAATCAGCCCCAGCATTTT. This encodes CASSPSKGNQPQHF.

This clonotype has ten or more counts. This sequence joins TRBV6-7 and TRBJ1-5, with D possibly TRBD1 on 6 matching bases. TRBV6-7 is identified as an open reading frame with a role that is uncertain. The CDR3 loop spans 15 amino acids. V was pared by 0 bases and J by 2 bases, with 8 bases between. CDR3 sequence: CASSYSQGGNQPQHF. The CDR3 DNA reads TGTGCCAGCAGTTACTCACAGGGAGGCAATCAGCCCCAGCATTTT.

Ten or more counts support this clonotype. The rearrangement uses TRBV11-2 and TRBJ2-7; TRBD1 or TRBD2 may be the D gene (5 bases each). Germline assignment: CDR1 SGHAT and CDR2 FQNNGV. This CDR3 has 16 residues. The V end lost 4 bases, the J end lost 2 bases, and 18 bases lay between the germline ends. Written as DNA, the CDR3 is TGTGCCAGCAGCTACACGCCGGGACGGAAGACCTACGAGCAGTACTTC. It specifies CASSYTPGRKTYEQYF.

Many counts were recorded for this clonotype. The CDR3 spells CASSHGLAGANYEQYF. CDR3 nucleotide sequence: TGTGCCAGCAGCCACGGACTAGCGGGGGCTAACTACGAGCAGTACTTC. This chain connects TRBV3-1 to TRBJ2-7; 13 bases line up with TRBD2. This CDR3 region has 16 residues. From germline, CDR1 is LGHDT and CDR2 YNNKEL (reference sequence). V dropped 3 bases and J dropped 3; count of bases not matched to a gene: 5.

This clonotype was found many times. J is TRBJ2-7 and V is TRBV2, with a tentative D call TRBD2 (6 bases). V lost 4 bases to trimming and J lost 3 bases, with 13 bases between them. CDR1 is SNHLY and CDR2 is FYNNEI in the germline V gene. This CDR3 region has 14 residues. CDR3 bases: TGTGCCAGCAGTGGGACTACGAGGATCTACGAGCAGTACTTC. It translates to CASSGTTRIYEQYF.

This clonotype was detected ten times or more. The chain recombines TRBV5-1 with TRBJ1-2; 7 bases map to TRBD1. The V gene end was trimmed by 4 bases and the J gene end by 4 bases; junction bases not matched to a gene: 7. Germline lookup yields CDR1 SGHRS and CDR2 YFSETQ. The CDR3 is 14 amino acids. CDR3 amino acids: CASSEGAGPYGYTF. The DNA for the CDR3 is TGCGCCAGCAGCGAGGGGGCTGGGCCCTATGGCTACACCTTC.

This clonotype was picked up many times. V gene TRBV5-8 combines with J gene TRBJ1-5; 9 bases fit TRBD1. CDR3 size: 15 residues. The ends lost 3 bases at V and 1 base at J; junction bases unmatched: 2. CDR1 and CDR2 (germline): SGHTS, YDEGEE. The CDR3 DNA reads TGTGCCAGCAGCTGGGACAGGGAGAGCAATCAGCCCCAGCATTTT. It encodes CASSWDRESNQPQHF.

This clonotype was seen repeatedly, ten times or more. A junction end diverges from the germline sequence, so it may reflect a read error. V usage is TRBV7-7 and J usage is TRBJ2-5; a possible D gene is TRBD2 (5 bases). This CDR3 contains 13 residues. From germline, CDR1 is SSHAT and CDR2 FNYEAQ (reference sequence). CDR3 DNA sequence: TGTGCTAGCAGCCGAGGGTTTCAAGAGACCCAGTACTTC. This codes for CASSRGFQETQYF.

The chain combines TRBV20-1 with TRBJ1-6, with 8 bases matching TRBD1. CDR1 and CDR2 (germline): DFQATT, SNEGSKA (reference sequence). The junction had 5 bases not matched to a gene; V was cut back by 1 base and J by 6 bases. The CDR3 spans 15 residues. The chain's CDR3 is CSARVAGGGNSPLHF. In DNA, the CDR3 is TGCAGTGCTAGAGTGGCAGGGGGCGGTAATTCACCCCTCCACTTT.

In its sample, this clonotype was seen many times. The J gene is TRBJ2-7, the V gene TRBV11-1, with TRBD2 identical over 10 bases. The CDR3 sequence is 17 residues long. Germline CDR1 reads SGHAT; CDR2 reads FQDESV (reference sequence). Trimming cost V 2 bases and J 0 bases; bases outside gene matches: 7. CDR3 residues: CASSLRLAGASSYEQYF. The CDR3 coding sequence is TGTGCCAGCAGCTTAAGGCTAGCGGGGGCAAGCTCCTACGAGCAGTACTTC.

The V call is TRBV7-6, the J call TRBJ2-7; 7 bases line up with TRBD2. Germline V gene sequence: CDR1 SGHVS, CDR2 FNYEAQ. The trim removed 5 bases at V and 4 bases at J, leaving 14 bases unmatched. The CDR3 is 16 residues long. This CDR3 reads CASSPQHQTSRYEQYF. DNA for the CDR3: TGTGCCAGCAGCCCACAGCACCAGACTAGCAGATACGAGCAGTACTTC.

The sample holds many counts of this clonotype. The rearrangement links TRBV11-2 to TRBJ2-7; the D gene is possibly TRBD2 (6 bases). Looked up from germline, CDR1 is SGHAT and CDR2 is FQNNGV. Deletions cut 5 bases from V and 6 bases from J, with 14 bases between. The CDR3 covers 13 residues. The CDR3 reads CASSDLRGTEQYF. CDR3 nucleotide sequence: TGTGCCAGCAGCGACTTGCGGGGTACCGAGCAGTACTTC.

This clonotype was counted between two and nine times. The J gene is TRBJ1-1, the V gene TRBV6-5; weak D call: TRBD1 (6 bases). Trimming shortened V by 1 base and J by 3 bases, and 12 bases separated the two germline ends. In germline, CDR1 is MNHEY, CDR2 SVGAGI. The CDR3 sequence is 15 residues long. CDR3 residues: CASSYYTGRYTEAFF. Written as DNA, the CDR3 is TGTGCCAGCAGTTACTACACAGGGCGTTACACTGAAGCTTTCTTT.

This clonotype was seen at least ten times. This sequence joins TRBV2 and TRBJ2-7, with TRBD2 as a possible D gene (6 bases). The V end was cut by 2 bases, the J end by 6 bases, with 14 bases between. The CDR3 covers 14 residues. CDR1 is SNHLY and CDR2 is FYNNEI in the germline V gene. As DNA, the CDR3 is TGTGCCAGCAGTGAATGGCGGGAAAAAGCCGAGCAGTACTTC. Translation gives CASSEWREKAEQYF.

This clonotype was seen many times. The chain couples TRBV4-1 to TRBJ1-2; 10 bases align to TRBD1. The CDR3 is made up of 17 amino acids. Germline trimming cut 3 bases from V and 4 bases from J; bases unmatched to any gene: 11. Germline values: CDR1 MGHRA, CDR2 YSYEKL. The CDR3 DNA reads TGCGCCAGCAGCCACTTCAGACAGGGGGCGCTAGGCTATGGCTACACCTTC. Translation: CASSHFRQGALGYGYTF.

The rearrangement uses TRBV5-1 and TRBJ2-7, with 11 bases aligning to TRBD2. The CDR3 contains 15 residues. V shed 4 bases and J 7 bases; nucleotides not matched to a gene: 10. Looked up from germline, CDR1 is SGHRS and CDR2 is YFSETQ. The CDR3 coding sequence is TGCGCCAGCAGCCCGATAGCGGGAGGGCCTTATGAGCAGTACTTC. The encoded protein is CASSPIAGGPYEQYF.

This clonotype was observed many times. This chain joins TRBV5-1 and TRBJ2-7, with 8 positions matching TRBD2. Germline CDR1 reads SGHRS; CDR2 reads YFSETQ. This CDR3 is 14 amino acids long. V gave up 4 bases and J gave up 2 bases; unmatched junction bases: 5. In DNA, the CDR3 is TGCGCCAGCAGCGGACGTAGCGGGGCCTACGAGCAGTACTTC. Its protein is CASSGRSGAYEQYF.

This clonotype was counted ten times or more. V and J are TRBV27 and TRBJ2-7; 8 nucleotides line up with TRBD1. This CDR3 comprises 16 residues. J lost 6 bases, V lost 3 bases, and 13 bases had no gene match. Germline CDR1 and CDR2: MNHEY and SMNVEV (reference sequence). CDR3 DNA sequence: TGTGCCAGCAGTTTGAAGGGGACAGGACCCTATACCGAGCAGTACTTC. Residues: CASSLKGTGPYTEQYF.

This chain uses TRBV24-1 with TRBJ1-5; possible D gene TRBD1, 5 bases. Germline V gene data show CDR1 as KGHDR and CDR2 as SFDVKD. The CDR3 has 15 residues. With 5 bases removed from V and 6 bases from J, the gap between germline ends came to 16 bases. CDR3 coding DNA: TGTGCCACCAGTGGACTCACAGGACCTGGTCAGCCCCAGCATTTT. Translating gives CATSGLTGPGQPQHF.

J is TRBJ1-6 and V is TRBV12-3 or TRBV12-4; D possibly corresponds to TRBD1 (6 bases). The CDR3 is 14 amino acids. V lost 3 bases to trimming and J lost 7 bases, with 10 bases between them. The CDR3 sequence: CASSLDRRNSPLHF. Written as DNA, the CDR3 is TGTGCCAGCAGTTTGGACAGACGCAATTCACCCCTCCACTTT.

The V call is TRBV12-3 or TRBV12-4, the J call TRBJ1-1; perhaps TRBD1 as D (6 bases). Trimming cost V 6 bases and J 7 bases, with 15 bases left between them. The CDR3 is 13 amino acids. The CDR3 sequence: CASRLDSEVEAFF. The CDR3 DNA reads TGTGCCAGCAGATTGGACAGCGAGGTTGAAGCTTTCTTT.

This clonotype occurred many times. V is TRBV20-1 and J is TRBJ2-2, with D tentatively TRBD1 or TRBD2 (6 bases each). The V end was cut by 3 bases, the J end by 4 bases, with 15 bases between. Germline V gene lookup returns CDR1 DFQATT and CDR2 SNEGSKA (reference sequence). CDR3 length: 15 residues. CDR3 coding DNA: TGCAGTGCTAGGGGGACAAGGGGACTCACCGGGGAGCTGTTTTTT. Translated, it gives CSARGTRGLTGELFF.

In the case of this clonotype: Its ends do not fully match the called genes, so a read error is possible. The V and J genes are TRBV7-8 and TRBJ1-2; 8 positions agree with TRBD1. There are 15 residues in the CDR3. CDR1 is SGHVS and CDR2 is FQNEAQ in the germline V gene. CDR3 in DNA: TGTTCCAGCAGCTCCCCCGGGACAGGAGACTATGGCTACACCTTC. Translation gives CSSSSPGTGDYGYTF. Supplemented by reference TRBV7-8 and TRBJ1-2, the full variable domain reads GAGVSQSPRYKVAKRGQDVALRCDPISGHVSLFWYQQALGQGPEFLTYFQNEAQLDKSGLPSDRFFAERPEGSVSTLKIQRTQQEDSAVYLCSSSSPGTGDYGYTFGSGTRLTVV.

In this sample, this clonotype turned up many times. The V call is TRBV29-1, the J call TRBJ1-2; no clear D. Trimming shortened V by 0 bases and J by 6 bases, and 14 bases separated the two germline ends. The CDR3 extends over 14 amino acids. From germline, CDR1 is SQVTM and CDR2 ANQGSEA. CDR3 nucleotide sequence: TGCAGCGTTGAAGATTTCGGAGGCCCCGATGGCTACACCTTC. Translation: CSVEDFGGPDGYTF.